Below are 20 T cell receptor beta chains sequenced from a single sample in a study of T cells in localized non-small cell lung cancer. The method was immunoSEQ multiplex PCR; TCRdb's version includes in-frame clones alone and lacks a portion of them. The table has about 29,000 clones, approximately 90% seen once. This specimen was peripheral blood, taken before any cancer treatment. These receptors were obtained from a woman aged 35-75 years with stage I lung adenocarcinoma.

This rearrangement joins TRBV5-5 to TRBJ1-3; D call uncertain. CDR1 is SGHKS and CDR2 is YYEKEE in the germline V gene (reference sequence). The V end was cut by 4 bases, the J end by 3 bases, with 14 bases between. This CDR3 has 15 residues. CDR3 sequence: CASSRSGSLGNTIYF. CDR3 DNA sequence: TGTGCCAGCAGCAGGTCGGGGAGTCTTGGAAACACCATATATTTT. The full variable domain, rest sourced from reference TRBV5-5 and TRBJ1-3, is DAGVTQSPTHLIKTRGQQVTLRCSPISGHKSVSWYQQVLGQGPQFIFQYYEKEERGRGNFPDRFSARQFPNYSSELNVNALLLGDSALYLCASSRSGSLGNTIYFGEGSWLTVV.

V and J are TRBV11-2 and TRBJ2-2; 7 nucleotides agree with TRBD1. Losses at the gene ends were 4 bases for V and 4 bases for J; bases not matched to a gene: 6. The CDR3 covers 15 residues. Per germline, CDR1 SGHAT and CDR2 FQNNGV. The CDR3 is CASSSRTGATGELFF. Written as DNA, the CDR3 is TGTGCCAGCAGCTCCCGGACAGGCGCCACCGGGGAGCTGTTTTTT. Together with reference TRBV11-2 and TRBJ2-2, the CDR3 gives the full variable domain: EAGVAQSPRYKIIEKRQSVAFWCNPISGHATLYWYQQILGQGPKLLIQFQNNGVVDDSQLPKDRFSAERLKGVDSTLKIQPAKLEDSAVYLCASSSRTGATGELFFGEGSRLTVL.

The V and J genes are TRBV7-9 and TRBJ2-7, with a weak D call TRBD2 (6 bases). The CDR3 is 11 residues long. Trimming took 3 bases from V and 10 from J, leaving 10 bases between them. CDR1 is SEHNR, CDR2 FQNEAQ, per germline (reference sequence). The CDR3 here is CASSFGGEQYF. The CDR3 region has the DNA TGTGCCAGCAGCTTCGGCGGGGAACAGTACTTC. Complete variable domain (other parts from reference TRBV7-9 and TRBJ2-7): DTGVSQNPRHKITKRGQNVTFRCDPISEHNRLYWYRQTLGQGPEFLTYFQNEAQLEKSRLLSDRFSAERPKGSFSTLEIQRTEQGDSAMYLCASSFGGEQYFGPGTRLTVT.

The rearrangement joins TRBV10-3 to TRBJ2-1; 8 bases map to TRBD2. Trimming took 6 bases from V and 3 from J; bases not matched to a gene: 13. CDR1 is ENHRY, CDR2 SYGVKD, per germline. This CDR3 region has 17 residues. CDR3 loop: CAISGTVREGGYNEQFF. CDR3 DNA sequence: TGTGCCATCAGCGGGACGGTACGGGAGGGGGGCTACAATGAGCAGTTCTTC.

The chain couples TRBV19 to TRBJ2-1, with TRBD2 matching 8 bases. The germline CDR1 and CDR2 sequences are LNHDA and SQIVND (reference sequence). The CDR3 has 16 residues. The V gene end was trimmed by 5 bases and the J gene end by 15 bases; junction bases not matched to a gene: 21. CDR3 coding DNA: TGTGCCAGTAGTCCTTCGGGGTCCGGGAGGGCCGGGTTTGGGTTCTTC. Its protein product is CASSPSGSGRAGFGFF.

The CDR3 DNA is TGTGCCAGCAGCCAAGATCTATGGGGTAGGGAGCCCCAGCATTTT. This gives the protein CASSQDLWGREPQHF. This rearrangement joins TRBV5-8 to TRBJ1-5; the D is unclear. CDR3 length equals 15 residues. With 4 bases removed from V and 8 bases from J, the gap between germline ends came to 19 bases. In germline, CDR1 is SGHTS, CDR2 YDEGEE. The whole variable domain, filled in from reference TRBV5-8 and TRBJ1-5, reads EAGVTQSPTHLIKTRGQQATLRCSPISGHTSVYWYQQALGLGLQFLLWYDEGEERNRGNFPPRFSGRQFPNYSSELNVNALELEDSALYLCASSQDLWGREPQHFGDGTRLSIL.

The chain has TRBV29-1 and TRBJ2-7; 7 bases fit TRBD2. CDR3 length equals 13 residues. V lost 4 bases to trimming and J lost 7 bases; unmatched junction nucleotides: 10. CDR1 and CDR2 from the germline V gene are SQVTM and ANQGSEA. The chain's CDR3 is CSVVGTTGREQYF. CDR3 bases: TGCAGCGTTGTGGGGACTACAGGTAGAGAGCAGTACTTC.

The V gene is TRBV27, the J gene TRBJ2-7, with D tentatively TRBD2 (5 bases). Germline V CDR1 and CDR2: MNHEY, SMNVEV (reference sequence). Trimming shortened V by 5 bases and J by 2 bases, and 13 bases separated the two germline ends. The CDR3 extends over 14 amino acids. CDR3 sequence reads: CASSPGNTAYEQYF. The CDR3 DNA reads TGTGCCAGCAGTCCCGGGAACACCGCCTACGAGCAGTACTTC.

This clone was picked up one time. The CDR3 loop is CASAQLNTEAFF. Written as DNA, the CDR3 is TGTGCCAGCGCACAGTTGAACACTGAAGCTTTCTTT. The chain joins TRBV5-4 to TRBJ1-1, with unresolved D. The CDR3 extends over 12 amino acids. Germline loops: CDR1 SGHNT, CDR2 YYREEE (reference sequence). The V and J ends lost 7 bases and 0 bases respectively, with 7 bases between them.

The chain recombines TRBV14 with TRBJ2-7; D is ambiguous. This CDR3 comprises 13 residues. Germline CDR1 is SGHDN and CDR2 is FVKESK. With 1 base removed from V and 2 bases from J, the gap between germline ends came to 6 bases. The CDR3 coding sequence is TGTGCCAGCAGCCAAGGACTTACCTACGAGCAGTACTTC. Translation: CASSQGLTYEQYF.

The gene calls are TRBV18 and TRBJ2-3; D not certain. The CDR3 runs to 12 residues. Trimming pared 6 bases from V and 2 bases from J, leaving 6 bases between. Germline V lookup: CDR1 KGHSH, CDR2 LQKENI. The CDR3 DNA is TGTGCCAGCTCCCCGTACACAGATACGCAGTATTTT. Protein sequence: CASSPYTDTQYF.

This clone was detected a few times. The chain is built from TRBV7-2 and TRBJ1-1, with 9 nucleotides matching TRBD1. The CDR3 is made up of 13 amino acids. Trimming removed 10 bases from V and 6 bases from J; junction bases left unmatched: 9. The germline V gene has CDR1 SGHTA and CDR2 FQGNSA. The CDR3 protein is CATRQGDLAEAFF. The CDR3, as DNA: TGTGCCACCAGACAGGGGGACCTTGCTGAAGCTTTCTTT. The complete variable domain, with remaining parts taken from reference TRBV7-2 and TRBJ1-1, reads GAGVSQSPSNKVTEKGKDVELRCDPISGHTALYWYRQSLGQGLEFLIYFQGNSAPDKSGLPSDRFSAERTGGSVSTLTIQRTQQEDSAVYLCATRQGDLAEAFFGQGTRLTVV.

V gene TRBV13 combines with J gene TRBJ1-1; a possible D gene is TRBD1 (6 bases). V gave up 1 base and J gave up 1 base, with 13 bases separating them. Germline V gene sequence: CDR1 PRHDT, CDR2 FYEKMQ (reference sequence). This CDR3 comprises 16 residues. CDR3 protein: CASSLALRGGNTEAFF. The CDR3 coding sequence is TGTGCCAGCAGCTTAGCCCTCAGGGGTGGGAACACTGAAGCTTTCTTT.

This clone was seen a few times. The gene calls are TRBV7-2 and TRBJ2-7; D unclear. The V gene's germline CDR1 is SGHTA and CDR2 FQGNSA. Trimming took off 0 bases at V and 6 bases at J, with 6 bases between the two ends. The CDR3 length is 12 residues. The CDR3 bases are TGTGCCAGCAGCTTAGCCCGCGGCGAGCAGTACTTC. Translating it yields CASSLARGEQYF.

The table lists this clone with a count of one. The V call is TRBV6-5, the J call TRBJ1-1; D call uncertain. This CDR3 has 14 residues. The V gene's germline CDR1 is MNHEY and CDR2 SVGAGI. V was trimmed by 6 bases and J by 1 base, leaving 12 bases between them. CDR3 residues: CASSHGGENTEAFF. CDR3 sequence (DNA): TGTGCCAGCAGCCACGGCGGGGAGAACACTGAAGCTTTCTTT.

V is TRBV18 and J is TRBJ2-2; the D is unclear. Germline V lookup: CDR1 KGHSH, CDR2 LQKENI. Deletions cut 2 bases from V and 3 bases from J, with 1 base between. The length of the CDR3 is 12 residues. In DNA, the CDR3 is TGTGCCAGCTCACCAGACACCGGGGAGCTGTTTTTT. Protein sequence: CASSPDTGELFF.

The chain recombines TRBV20-1 with TRBJ1-2; D gene unclear. Looked up from germline, CDR1 is DFQATT and CDR2 is SNEGSKA (reference sequence). With 6 bases removed from V and 7 bases from J, the gap between germline ends came to 9 bases. The CDR3 is made up of 10 amino acids. The CDR3 region has the DNA TGCAGTGCCCACCGTCGTGGCTACACCTTC. It yields the protein CSAHRRGYTF.

This rearrangement joins TRBV11-3 to TRBJ2-7; 8 nucleotides align to TRBD1. The CDR3 runs 14 residues. The germline CDR1 and CDR2 sequences are SGHNT and YENEEA. The V and J ends lost 3 bases and 2 bases, in that order; junction bases with no gene match: 3. The CDR3 is CASSLGQEPYEQYF. The CDR3, as DNA: TGTGCCAGCAGCTTGGGACAGGAACCCTACGAGCAGTACTTC.

In DNA, the CDR3 is TGCAGCGTTGATGACATTCAGAGGCCGAACACTGAAGCTTTCTTT. It encodes CSVDDIQRPNTEAFF. The chain is built from TRBV29-1 and TRBJ1-1; D is undetermined. Germline CDR1 is SQVTM and CDR2 is ANQGSEA. V lost 3 bases and J 1 base, leaving 15 bases between the germline ends. This CDR3 contains 15 residues.

The gene calls are TRBV28 and TRBJ2-7, with D perhaps TRBD1 or TRBD2 (5 bases each). V shed 4 bases and J shed 13 bases, with 17 bases lying between them. This CDR3 spans 12 amino acids. Per germline, CDR1 MDHEN and CDR2 SYDVKM. DNA of the CDR3: TGTGCCAGCAGTTCGGGGCCTGGTTATGGTTACTTC. It specifies CASSSGPGYGYF.